The rows below give T cell receptor beta chains drawn from one sample of a study of beta chain features in type 1 diabetes. Repertoires were generated with immunoSEQ multiplex PCR, while TCRdb's copy carries only in-frame clones and drops some. The data hold over 150,000 clones, with approximately 13% observed a single time. Material: central memory CD4+ T cells from blood. Receptors originate from a woman younger than 35 in good health. CDR3s include the opening cysteine and the closing phenylalanine or tryptophan. A D gene is named only where the DNA matches it firmly. Clone size is given for some rows only: seen once, a few or many times, or a class if the clone is expanded.

D	V	J	size	CDR3	DNA
TRBD1	TRBV4-3	TRBJ2-2	many	CASSRTGKDTGELFF	TGCGCCAGCAGCCGGACAGGGAAGGACACCGGGGAGCTGTTTTTT
NA	TRBV7-3	TRBJ2-3	NA	CASSQIAWSTDTQYF	TGTGCCAGCAGCCAAATAGCGTGGAGCACAGATACGCAGTATTTT
TRBD1	TRBV27	TRBJ2-7	few	CASSLFSGQGVDEQYF	TGTGCCAGCAGTTTATTTTCGGGACAGGGCGTCGACGAGCAGTACTTC
NA	TRBV5-1	TRBJ2-1	few	CASSHELGPGDNEQFF	TGCGCCAGCAGCCATGAGCTGGGCCCGGGGGACAATGAGCAGTTCTTC
NA	TRBV30	TRBJ1-1	NA	CAWNRGFTEAFF	TGTGCCTGGAACCGGGGGTTCACTGAAGCTTTCTTT
NA	TRBV19	TRBJ2-5	few	CASSGSLGQETQYF	TGTGCCAGTAGTGGGAGCTTGGGCCAAGAGACCCAGTACTTC
NA	TRBV4-1	TRBJ1-2	NA	CASSQDSGRGGGYTF	TGCGCCAGCAGCCAAGACTCGGGCAGGGGTGGTGGCTACACCTTC
TRBD1	TRBV6-5	TRBJ1-5	NA	CASSPSGQGFQPQHF	TGTGCCAGCAGTCCCTCGGGACAGGGTTTCCAGCCCCAGCATTTT
NA	TRBV6-5	TRBJ2-3	NA	CASSRGGGHTNTQYF	TGTGCCAGCAGCCGGGGAGGAGGGCACACAAATACGCAGTATTTT
TRBD2	TRBV5-1	TRBJ2-3	few	CASSQGLAELTDTQYF	TGCGCCAGCAGCCAGGGACTAGCGGAGCTCACAGATACGCAGTATTTT
NA	TRBV9	TRBJ1-2	few	CASSPYRASTGGYTF	TGTGCCAGCAGCCCTTACCGAGCTAGTACTGGTGGCTACACCTTC
TRBD1	TRBV29-1	TRBJ2-7	few	CSVGQTYEQYF	TGCAGCGTGGGACAGACCTACGAGCAGTACTTC
TRBD2	TRBV18	TRBJ2-5	NA	CASSTLQGGSGETQYF	TGTGCCAGCTCGACTTTGCAAGGCGGGAGCGGGGAGACCCAGTACTTC
NA	TRBV7-9	TRBJ2-1	NA	CASSLLKGSYNEQFF	TGTGCCAGCAGCTTATTAAAGGGGTCCTACAATGAGCAGTTCTTC
TRBD1	TRBV2	TRBJ2-2	NA	CASSGIQGAGELFF	TGTGCCAGCAGTGGGATACAGGGGGCCGGGGAGCTGTTTTTT
TRBD1	TRBV30	TRBJ2-1	few	CAWTGGGDEQFF	TGTGCCTGGACAGGGGGCGGGGATGAGCAGTTCTTC
TRBD2	TRBV30	TRBJ2-5	few	CAWSKLAAGRTQYF	TGTGCCTGGAGCAAACTAGCGGCCGGACGGACCCAGTACTTC
NA	TRBV16	TRBJ1-5	NA	CASSQSRGTGQPQHF	TGTGCCAGCAGCCAATCAAGGGGGACGGGTCAGCCCCAGCATTTT
NA	TRBV11-2	TRBJ2-1	NA	CASSGGYRVYNEQFF	TGTGCCAGCAGCGGCGGTTACAGGGTTTACAATGAGCAGTTCTTC
NA	TRBV5-4	TRBJ1-2	few	CASSLAGNYGYTF	TGTGCCAGCAGCTTAGCAGGGAACTATGGCTACACCTTC
NA	TRBV7-8	TRBJ2-1	NA	CASRQQLDNEQFF	TGTGCCAGCAGGCAACAACTAGACAATGAGCAGTTCTTC
NA	TRBV28	TRBJ2-5	few	CASSFYHNQETQYF	TGTGCCAGCAGTTTTTACCACAACCAAGAGACCCAGTACTTC
NA	TRBV18	TRBJ1-2	few	CASSPAQRNYGYTF	TGTGCCAGCTCACCGGCCCAGCGTAACTATGGCTACACCTTC
NA	TRBV29-1	TRBJ2-2	few	CSVSGTMNTGELFF	TGCAGCGTTTCCGGGACAATGAACACCGGGGAGCTGTTTTTT
NA	TRBV7-6	TRBJ2-5	NA	CASRDSWARRASETQYF	TGTGCCAGCAGGGACTCTTGGGCGAGGAGGGCCTCTGAGACCCAGTACTTC
TRBD1	TRBV30	TRBJ2-7	few	CAWSVGTGVFEQYF	TGTGCCTGGAGTGTAGGGACAGGGGTTTTCGAGCAGTACTTC
TRBD2	TRBV18	TRBJ2-1	NA	CASSPVNSGMVAEQFF	TGTGCCAGCTCACCGGTGAATAGCGGGATGGTAGCTGAGCAGTTCTTC
TRBD1	TRBV30	TRBJ1-5	many	CAWSLDRDRQPQHF	TGTGCCTGGAGCCTCGACAGGGATAGGCAGCCCCAGCATTTT
NA	TRBV2	TRBJ1-1	NA	CASSVQGLTEAFF	TGTGCCAGCAGTGTACAGGGCCTGACTGAAGCTTTCTTT
TRBD1	TRBV29-1	TRBJ2-7	NA	CSVEDSAGGEQYF	TGCAGCGTTGAAGATAGCGCAGGGGGCGAGCAGTACTTC
NA	TRBV28	TRBJ2-2	many	CASSFSGTGELFF	TGTGCCAGCAGTTTCTCAGGGACCGGGGAGCTGTTTTTT
TRBD2	TRBV7-9	TRBJ2-7	few	CASSLDSLAGSSYEQYF	TGTGCCAGCAGCTTAGACAGTCTAGCGGGGAGCTCCTACGAGCAGTACTTC
NA	TRBV28	TRBJ2-7	few	CASSLSEQYF	TGTGCCAGCAGTTTGTCGGAGCAGTACTTC
TRBD1	TRBV6-1	TRBJ2-7	NA	CATMTGGLYEQYF	TGTGCCACCATGACAGGGGGCCTCTACGAGCAGTACTTC
TRBD1	TRBV7-2	TRBJ1-2	NA	CASSSTGANFNYGYTF	TGTGCCAGCAGCTCGACAGGGGCAAACTTTAACTATGGCTACACCTTC
TRBD2	TRBV27	TRBJ2-5	NA	CASSLGLGTAIQETQYF	TGTGCCAGCAGTTTAGGACTAGGGACCGCAATTCAAGAGACCCAGTACTTC
NA	TRBV30	TRBJ2-3	few	CAWSVGEASQYF	TGTGCCTGGAGTGTGGGGGAGGCCTCGCAGTATTTT
NA	TRBV19	TRBJ2-7	NA	CASSQQYEQYF	TGTGCCAGTAGTCAACAATACGAGCAGTACTTC
NA	TRBV4-3	TRBJ2-3	few	CASSQAWRDTQYF	TGCGCCAGCAGCCAAGCTTGGCGGGATACGCAGTATTTT
NA	TRBV10-3	TRBJ2-7	NA	CAISAGDPYEQYF	TGTGCCATCAGTGCGGGAGATCCCTACGAGCAGTACTTC
NA	TRBV9	TRBJ2-5	few	CASSVGLTQETQYF	TGTGCCAGCAGCGTGGGCCTAACACAAGAGACCCAGTACTTC
NA	TRBV7-3	TRBJ1-1	few	CASSSQQNTEAFF	TGTGCCAGCAGCTCGCAACAGAACACTGAAGCTTTCTTT
NA	TRBV30	TRBJ1-5	few	CAWSRFNGDQPQHF	TGTGCCTGGAGTCGGTTCAACGGGGATCAGCCCCAGCATTTT
TRBD1	TRBV29-1	TRBJ1-5	many	CSVGDRGGNQPQHF	TGCAGCGTCGGGGACAGGGGTGGCAATCAGCCCCAGCATTTT
NA	TRBV29-1	TRBJ2-6	NA	CSVQRDTDSGANVLTF	TGCAGCGTCCAACGGGACACCGATTCTGGGGCCAACGTCCTGACTTTC
NA	TRBV5-4	TRBJ2-7	NA	CASSRPQSGNEQYF	TGTGCCAGCAGCAGGCCACAGTCCGGAAACGAGCAGTACTTC
TRBD1	TRBV6-5	TRBJ2-7	NA	CASSYSRGYEQYF	TGTGCCAGCAGTTACTCCAGGGGGTACGAGCAGTACTTC
TRBD2	TRBV7-9	TRBJ2-5	NA	CASSFGTSEQETQYF	TGTGCCAGCAGCTTCGGGACTAGCGAGCAAGAGACCCAGTACTTC
NA	TRBV5-4	TRBJ2-5	few	CASSLDTLGETQYF	TGTGCCAGCAGCTTGGACACGCTTGGCGAGACCCAGTACTTC
TRBD2	TRBV7-8	TRBJ2-3	many	CASSSTGGASTDTQYF	TGTGCCAGCAGCTCCACCGGGGGGGCTAGCACAGATACGCAGTATTTT
TRBD2	TRBV25-1	TRBJ2-3	NA	CASAGADTQYF	TGTGCCAGCGCGGGGGCAGATACGCAGTATTTT
TRBD1	TRBV4-3	TRBJ1-2	NA	CASSHLGQGGLYGYTF	TGCGCCAGCAGCCACTTGGGACAGGGGGGCCTCTATGGCTACACCTTC
TRBD1	TRBV28	TRBJ2-6	few	CASSSIGQGITGANVLTF	TGTGCCAGCAGTTCCATCGGACAGGGGATAACTGGGGCCAACGTCCTGACTTTC
NA	TRBV11-3	TRBJ1-1	few	CASSQTVNTEAFF	TGTGCCAGCAGCCAGACAGTTAACACTGAAGCTTTCTTT
TRBD1	TRBV11-2	TRBJ2-5	NA	CASREDRDPWRETQYF	TGTGCCAGCAGGGAAGACAGGGATCCATGGAGAGAGACCCAGTACTTC
NA	TRBV6-1	TRBJ2-2	few	CASSRDRTGELFF	TGTGCCAGCAGCCGCGACAGGACCGGGGAGCTGTTTTTT
NA	TRBV19	TRBJ2-2	few	CASSIDSVFTGELFF	TGTGCCAGTAGTATAGATAGCGTTTTCACCGGGGAGCTGTTTTTT
NA	TRBV7-3	TRBJ2-6	NA	CASSLSGAGANVLTF	TGTGCCAGCAGCTTATCAGGGGCTGGGGCCAACGTCCTGACTTTC